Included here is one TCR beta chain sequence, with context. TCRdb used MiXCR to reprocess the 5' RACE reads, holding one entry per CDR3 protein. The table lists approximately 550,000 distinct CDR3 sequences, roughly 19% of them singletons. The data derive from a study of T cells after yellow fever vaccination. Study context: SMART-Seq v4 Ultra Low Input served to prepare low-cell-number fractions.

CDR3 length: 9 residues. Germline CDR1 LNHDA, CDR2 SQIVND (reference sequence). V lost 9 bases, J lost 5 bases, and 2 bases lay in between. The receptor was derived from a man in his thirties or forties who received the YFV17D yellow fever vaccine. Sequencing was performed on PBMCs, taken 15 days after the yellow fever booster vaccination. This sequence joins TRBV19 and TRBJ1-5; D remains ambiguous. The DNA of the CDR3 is TGTGCCAGGGATCAGCCCCAGCATTTT. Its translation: CARDQPQHF.